This section outlines one TCR beta chain sequence together with its context. The CDR3 spans 20 residues. In germline, CDR1 is MDHEN, CDR2 SYDVKM. V lost 5 bases, J lost 0 bases, and 19 bases stayed unmatched. This sample is part of a study of T cells in Graves' hyperthyroidism and ophthalmopathy. At the level of the study: Blood was drawn when the patient was first diagnosed and still untreated.

Amplification of TCR beta CDR3 regions used RNA as the template. First-round RT-PCR targeting the TCR CDR3 was performed with the HTBI primer set. MiXCR was run by TCRdb on the multiplex PCR reads, yielding one entry per CDR3 protein. The sample lists 400,000 to 550,000 distinct CDR3 sequences, roughly an eighth occurring once. The chain joins TRBV28 to TRBJ2-1; the match to TRBD2 covers 7 bases. The sequenced material came from blood. The source of this sequence is a woman between 18 and 29 years old with Graves' hyperthyroidism. CDR3 residues: CASSPLLAAWIKSSYNEQFF. The CDR3 region has the DNA TGTGCCAGCAGTCCCCTCCTAGCGGCTTGGATAAAAAGCTCCTACAATGAGCAGTTCTTC.